This T cell receptor (beta chain) was obtained from a study of blood T cell repertoires in COVID-19. Study background: Samples representing acute and convalescent COVID-19 were sourced from the United States, Italy and Spain. T cells, B-cell-depleted T cells, or PBMCs provided the cDNA or gDNA that served as material.

This clone was detected only once. Germline CDR1 and CDR2: SGHAT and FQDESV (reference sequence). V lost 5 bases, J lost 9 bases, and 19 bases lay in between. The CDR3 is made up of 15 amino acids. In the source study's methods: Nucleated cell number was recorded as an estimate derived from reference gene primer amplification. Profiling relied on immunoSEQ multiplex PCR, and the TCRdb table lists in-frame clones only, not all of them. V, J and clone size derive from that table, while D and trimming were established from the DNA sequence. The sample has nearly 80,000 clones; 80% are singletons. The sample consisted of peripheral blood. The chain links TRBV11-1 to TRBJ2-2; D may be TRBD2 (5 bases). The sequence came from a man in his fifties or sixties with active or convalescent COVID-19. The CDR3 here is CASSPHPPQRRELFF. DNA of the CDR3: TGTGCCAGCAGCCCCCACCCGCCGCAGCGGCGGGAGCTGTTTTTT.